This TCR beta chain was found in a study of blood T cell repertoires in COVID-19. Turning to the study itself: Samples of COVID-19 (acute and convalescent) were obtained from the United States, Italy and Spain. PBMCs, B-cell-depleted T cells, or T cells provided the cDNA or gDNA that made up the material.

Original methodology: Using reference gene primer amplification, nucleated cell counts were estimated. The method was immunoSEQ multiplex PCR; TCRdb's version includes in-frame clones alone and lacks a portion of them. That table furnishes V, J and clone size, whereas the DNA furnished D and trimming. This table has about 280,000 clones, around 88% appearing once. Germline V gene sequence: CDR1 LNHDA, CDR2 SQIVND (reference sequence). V lost 5 bases to trimming and J lost 0 bases; unmatched junction nucleotides: 8. This CDR3 contains 16 residues. Source material: peripheral blood. The TCR was taken from a woman in her 30s who had recovered from COVID-19. The chain employs TRBV19 and TRBJ2-3, with 7 nucleotides matching TRBD1. The CDR3 sequence is CASSATGEASTDTQYF. CDR3 sequence (DNA): TGTGCCAGTAGTGCTACAGGGGAAGCTAGCACAGATACGCAGTATTTT.